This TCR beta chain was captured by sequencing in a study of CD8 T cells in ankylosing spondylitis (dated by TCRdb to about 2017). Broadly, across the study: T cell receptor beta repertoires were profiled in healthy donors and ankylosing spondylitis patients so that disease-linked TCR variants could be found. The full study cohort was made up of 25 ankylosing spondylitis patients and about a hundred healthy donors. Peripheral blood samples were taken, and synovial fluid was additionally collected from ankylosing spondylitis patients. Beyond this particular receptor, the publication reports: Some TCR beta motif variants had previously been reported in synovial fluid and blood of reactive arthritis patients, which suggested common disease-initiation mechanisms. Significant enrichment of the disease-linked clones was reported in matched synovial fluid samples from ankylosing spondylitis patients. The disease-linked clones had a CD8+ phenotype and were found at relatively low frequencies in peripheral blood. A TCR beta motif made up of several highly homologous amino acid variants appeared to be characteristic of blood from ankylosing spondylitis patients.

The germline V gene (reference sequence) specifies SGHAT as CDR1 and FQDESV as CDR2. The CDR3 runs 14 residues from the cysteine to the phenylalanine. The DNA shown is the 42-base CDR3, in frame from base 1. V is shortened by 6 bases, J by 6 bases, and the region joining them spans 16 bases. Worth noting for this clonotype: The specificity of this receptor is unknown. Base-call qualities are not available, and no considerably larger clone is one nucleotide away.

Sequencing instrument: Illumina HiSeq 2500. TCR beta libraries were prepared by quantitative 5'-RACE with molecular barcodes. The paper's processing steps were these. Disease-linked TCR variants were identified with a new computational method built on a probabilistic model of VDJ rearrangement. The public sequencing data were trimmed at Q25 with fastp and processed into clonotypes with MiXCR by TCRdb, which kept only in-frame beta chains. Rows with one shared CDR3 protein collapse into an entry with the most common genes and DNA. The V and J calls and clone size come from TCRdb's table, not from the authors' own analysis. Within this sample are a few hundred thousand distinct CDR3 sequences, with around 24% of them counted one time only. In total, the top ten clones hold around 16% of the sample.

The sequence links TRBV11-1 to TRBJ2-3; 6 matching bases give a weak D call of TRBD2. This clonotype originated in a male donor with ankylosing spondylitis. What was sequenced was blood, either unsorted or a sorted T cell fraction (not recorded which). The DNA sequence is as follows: TGTGCCAGCAGGTCGCCAGGAGGGAGGGATACGCAGTATTTT. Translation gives CASRSPGGRDTQYF. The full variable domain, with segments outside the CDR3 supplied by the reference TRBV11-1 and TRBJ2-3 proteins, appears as EAEVAQSPRYKITEKSQAVAFWCDPISGHATLYWYRQILGQGPELLVQFQDESVVDDSQLPKDRFSAERLKGVDSTLKIQPAELGDSAMYLCASRSPGGRDTQYFGPGTRLTVL.